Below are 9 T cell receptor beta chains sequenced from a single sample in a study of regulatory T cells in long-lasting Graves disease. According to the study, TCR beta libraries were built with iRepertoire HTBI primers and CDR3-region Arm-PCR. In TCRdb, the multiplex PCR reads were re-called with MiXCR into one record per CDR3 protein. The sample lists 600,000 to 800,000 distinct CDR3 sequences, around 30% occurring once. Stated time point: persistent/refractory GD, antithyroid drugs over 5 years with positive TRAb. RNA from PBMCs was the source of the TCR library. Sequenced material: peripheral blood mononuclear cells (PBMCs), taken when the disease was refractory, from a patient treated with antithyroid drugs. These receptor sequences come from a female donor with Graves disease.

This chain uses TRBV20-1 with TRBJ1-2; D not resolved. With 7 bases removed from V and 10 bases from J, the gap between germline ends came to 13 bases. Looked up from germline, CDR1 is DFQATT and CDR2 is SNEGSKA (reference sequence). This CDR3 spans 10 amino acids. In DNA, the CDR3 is TGCAGTGTTGCGGGAATTCTCTACACCTTC. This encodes CSVAGILYTF.

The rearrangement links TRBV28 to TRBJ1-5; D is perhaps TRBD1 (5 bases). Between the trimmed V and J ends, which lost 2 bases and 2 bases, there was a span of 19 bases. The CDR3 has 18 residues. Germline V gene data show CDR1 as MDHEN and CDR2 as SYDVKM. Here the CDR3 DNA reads TGTGCCAGCAGTTTAACACTTAGGGGAGAATTTGGCAATCAGCCCCAGCATTTT. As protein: CASSLTLRGEFGNQPQHF.

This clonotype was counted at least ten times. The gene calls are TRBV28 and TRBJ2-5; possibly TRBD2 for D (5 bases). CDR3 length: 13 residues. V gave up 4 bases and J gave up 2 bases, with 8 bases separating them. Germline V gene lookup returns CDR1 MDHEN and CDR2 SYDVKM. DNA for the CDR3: TGTGCCAGCAGTTCCGGGGATCAAGAGACCCAGTACTTC. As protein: CASSSGDQETQYF.

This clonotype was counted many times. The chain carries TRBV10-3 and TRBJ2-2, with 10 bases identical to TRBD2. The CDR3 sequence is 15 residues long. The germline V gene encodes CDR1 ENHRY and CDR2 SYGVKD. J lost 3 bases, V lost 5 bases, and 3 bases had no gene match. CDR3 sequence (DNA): TGTGCCATCAGTCTCAGCGGGAGGGACACCGGGGAGCTGTTTTTT. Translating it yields CAISLSGRDTGELFF.

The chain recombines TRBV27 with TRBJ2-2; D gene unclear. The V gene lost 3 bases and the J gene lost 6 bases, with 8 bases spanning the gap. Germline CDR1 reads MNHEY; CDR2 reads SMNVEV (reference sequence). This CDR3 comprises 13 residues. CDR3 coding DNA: TGTGCCAGCAGTTTTAGTGGGGCCGGGGAGCTGTTTTTT. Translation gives CASSFSGAGELFF.

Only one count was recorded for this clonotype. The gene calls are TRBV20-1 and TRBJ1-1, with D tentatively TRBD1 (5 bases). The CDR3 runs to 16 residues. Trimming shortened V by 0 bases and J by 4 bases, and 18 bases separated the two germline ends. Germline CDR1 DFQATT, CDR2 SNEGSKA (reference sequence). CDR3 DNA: TGCAGTGCTAGAGATCGGGACTCAGCCTTGGGCACTGAAGCTTTCTTT. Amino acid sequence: CSARDRDSALGTEAFF.

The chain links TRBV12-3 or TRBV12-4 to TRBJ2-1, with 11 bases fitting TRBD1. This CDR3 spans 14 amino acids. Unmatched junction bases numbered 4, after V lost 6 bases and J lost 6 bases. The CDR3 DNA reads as TGTGCCAGCAGGAGGGGACAGGGGGGCAATGAGCAGTTCTTC. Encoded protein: CASRRGQGGNEQFF.

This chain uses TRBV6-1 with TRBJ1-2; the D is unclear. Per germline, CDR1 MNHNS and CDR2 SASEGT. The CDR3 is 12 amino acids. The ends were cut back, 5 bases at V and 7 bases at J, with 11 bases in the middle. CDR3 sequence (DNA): TGTGCCAGCAGTCAGCTTAGGGCTGGCTACACCTTC. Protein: CASSQLRAGYTF.

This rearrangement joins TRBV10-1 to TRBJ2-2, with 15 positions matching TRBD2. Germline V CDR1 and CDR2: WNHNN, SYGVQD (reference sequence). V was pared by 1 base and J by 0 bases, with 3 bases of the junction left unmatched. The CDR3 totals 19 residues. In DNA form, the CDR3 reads TGCGCCAGCAGTGAGTTGGGACTAGCGGGAGGCGCGAACACCGGGGAGCTGTTTTTT. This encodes CASSELGLAGGANTGELFF.